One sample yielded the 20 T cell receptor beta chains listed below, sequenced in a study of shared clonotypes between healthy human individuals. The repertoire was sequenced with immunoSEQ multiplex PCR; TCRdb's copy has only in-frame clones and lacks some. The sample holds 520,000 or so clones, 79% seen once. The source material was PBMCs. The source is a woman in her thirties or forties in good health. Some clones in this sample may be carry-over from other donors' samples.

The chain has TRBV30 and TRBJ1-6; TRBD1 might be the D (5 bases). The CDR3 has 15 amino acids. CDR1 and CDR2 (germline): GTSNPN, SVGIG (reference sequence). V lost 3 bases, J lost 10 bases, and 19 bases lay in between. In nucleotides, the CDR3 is TGTGCCTGGAGCCCGCCCGGGACCGCGGTGTCACCCCTCCACTTT. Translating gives CAWSPPGTAVSPLHF. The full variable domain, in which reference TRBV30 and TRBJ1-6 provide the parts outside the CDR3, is SQTIHQWPATLVQPVGSPLSLECTVEGTSNPNLYWYRQAAGRGLQLLFYSVGIGQISSEVPQNLSASRPQDRQFILSSKKLLLSDSGFYLCAWSPPGTAVSPLHFGNGTRLTVT.

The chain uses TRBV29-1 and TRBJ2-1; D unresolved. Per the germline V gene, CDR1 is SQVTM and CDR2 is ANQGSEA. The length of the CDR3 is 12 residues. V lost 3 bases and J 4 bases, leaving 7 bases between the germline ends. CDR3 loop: CSVELTYNEQFF. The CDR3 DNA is TGCAGCGTTGAGCTGACATACAATGAGCAGTTCTTC.

The CDR3 DNA is TGTGCCATCAGTGGGGCGACTAGCGGGGACACAGATACGCAGTATTTT. Translating it yields CAISGATSGDTDTQYF. The chain uses TRBV10-3 and TRBJ2-3; 11 bases are shared with TRBD2. The V gene's germline CDR1 is ENHRY and CDR2 SYGVKD. The CDR3 runs 16 residues. Trimming cost V 4 bases and J 2 bases; bases outside gene matches: 5.

The CDR3 DNA follows: TGCGCCAGCAGCCCCGGACGGGGGGCAGATACGCAGTATTTT. Amino acids: CASSPGRGADTQYF. This chain links TRBV5-1 with TRBJ2-3; TRBD2 matches at 7 bases. Per the germline V gene, CDR1 is SGHRS and CDR2 is YFSETQ. V gave up 4 bases and J gave up 4 bases; unmatched junction bases: 6. CDR3 size: 14 residues.

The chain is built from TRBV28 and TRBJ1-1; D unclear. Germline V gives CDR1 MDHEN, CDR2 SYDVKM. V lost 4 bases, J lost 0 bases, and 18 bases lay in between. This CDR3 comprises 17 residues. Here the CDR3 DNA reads TGTGCCAGCAGTTCACCCCCCTCGGAGCTATTGAACACTGAAGCTTTCTTT. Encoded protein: CASSSPPSELLNTEAFF.

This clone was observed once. The CDR3 reads CATSRIEGAYNEQFF. In nucleotides, the CDR3 is TGTGCCACCAGCAGAATAGAGGGGGCCTACAATGAGCAGTTCTTC. The V gene is TRBV15, the J gene TRBJ2-1, with TRBD1 as a possible D gene (6 bases). The CDR3 length is 15 residues. V gave up 2 bases and J gave up 2 bases, with 10 bases separating them. Germline V CDR1 and CDR2: LNHNV, YYDKDF (reference sequence).

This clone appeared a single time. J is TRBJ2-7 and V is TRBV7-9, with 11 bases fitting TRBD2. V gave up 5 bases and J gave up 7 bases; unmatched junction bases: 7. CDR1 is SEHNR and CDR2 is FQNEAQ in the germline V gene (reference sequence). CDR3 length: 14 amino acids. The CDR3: CASSKGLAEREQYF. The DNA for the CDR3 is TGTGCCAGCAGCAAGGGACTAGCGGAGAGGGAGCAGTACTTC.

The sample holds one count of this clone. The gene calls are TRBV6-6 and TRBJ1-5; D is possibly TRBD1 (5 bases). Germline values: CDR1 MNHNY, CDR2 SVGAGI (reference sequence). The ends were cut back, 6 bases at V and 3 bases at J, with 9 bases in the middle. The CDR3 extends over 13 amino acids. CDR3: CASSQGYNQPQHF. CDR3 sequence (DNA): TGTGCCAGCAGCCAGGGTTACAATCAGCCCCAGCATTTT.

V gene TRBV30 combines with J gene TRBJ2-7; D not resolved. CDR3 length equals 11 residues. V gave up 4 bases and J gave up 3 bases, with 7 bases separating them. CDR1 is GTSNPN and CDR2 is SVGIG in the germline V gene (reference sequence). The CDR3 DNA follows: TGTGCCTGGAACCTCAACTACGAGCAGTACTTC. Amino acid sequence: CAWNLNYEQYF.

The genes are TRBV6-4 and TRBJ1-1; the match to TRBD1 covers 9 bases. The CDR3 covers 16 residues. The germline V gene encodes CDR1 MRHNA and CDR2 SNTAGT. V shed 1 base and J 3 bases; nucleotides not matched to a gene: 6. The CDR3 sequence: CASSDFGGQGDTEAFF. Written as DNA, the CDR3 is TGTGCCAGCAGTGACTTTGGGGGACAGGGTGACACTGAAGCTTTCTTT.

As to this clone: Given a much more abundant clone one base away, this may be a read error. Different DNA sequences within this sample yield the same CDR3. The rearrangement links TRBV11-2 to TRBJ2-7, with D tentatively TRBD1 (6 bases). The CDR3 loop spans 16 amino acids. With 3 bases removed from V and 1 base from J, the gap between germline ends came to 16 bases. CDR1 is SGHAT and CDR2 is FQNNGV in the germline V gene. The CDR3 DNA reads TGTGCCAGCAGCTTTTTTGGACAGACGAGTTCCTACGAGCAGTACTTC. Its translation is CASSFFGQTSSYEQYF.

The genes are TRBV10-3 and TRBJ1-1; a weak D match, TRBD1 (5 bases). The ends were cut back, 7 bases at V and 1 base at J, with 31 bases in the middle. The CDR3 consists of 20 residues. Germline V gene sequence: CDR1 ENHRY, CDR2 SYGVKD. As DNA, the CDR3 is TGTGCCATCACTAGCGGACCGGGACGTTCTCAACCAGGCAAGAACACTGAAGCTTTCTTT. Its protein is CAITSGPGRSQPGKNTEAFF.

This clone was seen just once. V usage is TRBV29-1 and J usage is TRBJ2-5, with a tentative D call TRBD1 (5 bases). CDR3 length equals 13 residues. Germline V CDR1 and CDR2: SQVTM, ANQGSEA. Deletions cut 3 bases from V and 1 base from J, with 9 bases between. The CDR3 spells CSVDRGLQETQYF. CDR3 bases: TGCAGCGTTGATAGGGGTCTCCAAGAGACCCAGTACTTC.

CDR3 region: CASNSTGGSTYEQYF. Here the CDR3 DNA reads TGTGCCAGTAATTCTACAGGGGGCTCCACCTACGAGCAGTACTTC. This chain connects TRBV19 to TRBJ2-7; 9 bases are shared with TRBD1. CDR3 size: 15 residues. V lost 7 bases and J lost 2; bases outside the gene matches: 9. Germline V gene data show CDR1 as LNHDA and CDR2 as SQIVND (reference sequence).

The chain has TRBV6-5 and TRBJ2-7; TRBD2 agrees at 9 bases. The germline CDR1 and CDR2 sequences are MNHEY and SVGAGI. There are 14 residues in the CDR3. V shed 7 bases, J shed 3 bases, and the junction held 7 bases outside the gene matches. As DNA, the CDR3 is TGTGCCAGCACCCCAGCGGGAGGCCTCTACGAGCAGTACTTC. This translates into CASTPAGGLYEQYF.

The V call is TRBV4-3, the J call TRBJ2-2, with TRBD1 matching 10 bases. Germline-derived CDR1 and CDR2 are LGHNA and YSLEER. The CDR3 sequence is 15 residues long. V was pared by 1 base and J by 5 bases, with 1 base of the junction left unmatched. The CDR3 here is CASSQADRGTGELFF. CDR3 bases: TGCGCCAGCAGCCAAGCGGACAGGGGGACCGGGGAGCTGTTTTTT.

CDR3 in DNA: TGTGCCTGGAGTCCCTTGACCCGAGGGGAGACCCAGTACTTC. It yields the protein CAWSPLTRGETQYF. This chain uses TRBV30 with TRBJ2-5; D perhaps matches TRBD2 (5 bases). There are 14 residues in the CDR3. The V gene's germline CDR1 is GTSNPN and CDR2 SVGIG (reference sequence). V shed 2 bases and J shed 5 bases, with 15 bases lying between them.

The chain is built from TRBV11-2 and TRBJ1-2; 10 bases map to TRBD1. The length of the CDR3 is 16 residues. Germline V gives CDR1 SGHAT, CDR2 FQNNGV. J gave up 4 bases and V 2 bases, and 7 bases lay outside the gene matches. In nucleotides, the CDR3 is TGTGCCAGCAGCTTAACCCCGGACAGGGGGGCCTATGGCTACACCTTC. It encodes CASSLTPDRGAYGYTF.

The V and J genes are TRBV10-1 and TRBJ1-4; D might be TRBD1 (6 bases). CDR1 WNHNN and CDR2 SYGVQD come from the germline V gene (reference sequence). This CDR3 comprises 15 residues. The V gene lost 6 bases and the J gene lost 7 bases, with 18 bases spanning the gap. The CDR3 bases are TGCGCCAGCAGGGAAAACAGGGCTTGTGGTGAAAAACTGTTTTTT. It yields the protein CASRENRACGEKLFF.

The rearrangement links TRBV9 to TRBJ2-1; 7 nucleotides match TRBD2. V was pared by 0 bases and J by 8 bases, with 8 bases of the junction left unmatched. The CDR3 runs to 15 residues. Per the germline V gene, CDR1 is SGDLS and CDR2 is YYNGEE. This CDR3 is CASSVELAQVDEQFF. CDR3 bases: TGTGCCAGCAGCGTAGAACTAGCGCAGGTGGATGAGCAGTTCTTC.